This TCR beta chain was profiled in a study of T cells in Graves' hyperthyroidism and ophthalmopathy. The investigators amplified TCR beta CDR3 regions from RNA transcripts. TCR CDR3 regions were first amplified by RT-PCR with HTBI primers. From the multiplex PCR reads, TCRdb called clonotypes with MiXCR, one entry per CDR3 protein. In the table there are some 800,000 distinct CDR3 sequences, about 38% of which are singletons. The table lists this clonotype with many counts. CDR1 SEHNR and CDR2 FQNEAQ come from the germline V gene (reference sequence). V lost 6 bases, J lost 5 bases, and 13 bases lay in between. CDR3 size: 13 residues.

The genes are TRBV7-9 and TRBJ2-5, with D perhaps being TRBD1 or TRBD2 (6 bases each). This sequence was found in a man aged 18-30 years with Graves' hyperthyroidism. The specimen sequenced was blood. Here the CDR3 reads CASRKGGLETQYF. The CDR3 coding sequence is TGTGCCAGCAGAAAGGGGGGTTTGGAGACCCAGTACTTC.